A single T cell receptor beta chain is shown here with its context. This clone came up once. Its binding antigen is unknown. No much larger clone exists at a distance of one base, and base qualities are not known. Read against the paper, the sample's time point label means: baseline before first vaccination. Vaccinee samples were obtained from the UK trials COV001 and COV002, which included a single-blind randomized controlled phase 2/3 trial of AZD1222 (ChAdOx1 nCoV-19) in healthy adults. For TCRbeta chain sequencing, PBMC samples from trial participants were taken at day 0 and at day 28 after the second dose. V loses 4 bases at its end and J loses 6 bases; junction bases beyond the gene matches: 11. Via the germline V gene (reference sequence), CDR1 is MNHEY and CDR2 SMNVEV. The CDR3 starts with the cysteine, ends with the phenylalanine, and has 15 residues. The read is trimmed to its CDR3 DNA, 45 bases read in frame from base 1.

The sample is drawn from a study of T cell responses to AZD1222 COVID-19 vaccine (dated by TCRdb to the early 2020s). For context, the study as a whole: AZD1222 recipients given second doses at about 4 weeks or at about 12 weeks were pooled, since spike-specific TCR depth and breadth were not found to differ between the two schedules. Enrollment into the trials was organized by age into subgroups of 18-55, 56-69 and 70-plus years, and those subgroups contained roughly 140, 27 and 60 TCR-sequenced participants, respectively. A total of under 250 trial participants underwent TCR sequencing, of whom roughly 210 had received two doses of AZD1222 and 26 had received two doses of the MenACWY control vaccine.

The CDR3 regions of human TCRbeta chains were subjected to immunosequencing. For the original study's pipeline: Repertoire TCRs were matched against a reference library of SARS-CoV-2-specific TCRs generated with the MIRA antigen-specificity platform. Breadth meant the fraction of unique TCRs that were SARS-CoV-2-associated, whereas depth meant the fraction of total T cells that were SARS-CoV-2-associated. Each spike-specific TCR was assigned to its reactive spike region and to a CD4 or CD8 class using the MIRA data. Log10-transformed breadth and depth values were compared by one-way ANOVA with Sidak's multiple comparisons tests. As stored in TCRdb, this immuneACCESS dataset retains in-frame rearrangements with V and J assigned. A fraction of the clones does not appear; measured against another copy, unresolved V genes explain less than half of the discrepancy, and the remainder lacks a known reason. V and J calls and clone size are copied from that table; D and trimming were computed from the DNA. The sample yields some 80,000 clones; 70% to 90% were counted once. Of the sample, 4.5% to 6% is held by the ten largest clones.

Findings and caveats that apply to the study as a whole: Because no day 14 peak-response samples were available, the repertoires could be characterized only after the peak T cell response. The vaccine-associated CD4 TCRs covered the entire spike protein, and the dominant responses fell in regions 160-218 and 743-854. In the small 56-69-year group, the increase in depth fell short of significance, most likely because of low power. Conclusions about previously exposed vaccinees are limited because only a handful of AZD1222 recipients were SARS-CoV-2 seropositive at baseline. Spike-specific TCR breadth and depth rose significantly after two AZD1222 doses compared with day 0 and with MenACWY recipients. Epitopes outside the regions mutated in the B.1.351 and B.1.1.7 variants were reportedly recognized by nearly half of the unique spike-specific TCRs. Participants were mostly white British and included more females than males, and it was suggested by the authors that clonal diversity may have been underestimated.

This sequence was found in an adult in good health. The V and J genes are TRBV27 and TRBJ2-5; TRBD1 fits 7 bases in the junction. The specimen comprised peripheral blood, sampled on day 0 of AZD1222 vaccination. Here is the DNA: TGTGCCAGCAGTTACCTTCGGAACAGGGGAAAGACCCAGTACTTC. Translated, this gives CASSYLRNRGKTQYF.